This T cell receptor beta chain was sequenced in a study of T cell responses to AZD1222 COVID-19 vaccine. This table comes from immunoSEQ multiplex PCR, and its TCRdb copy is limited to in-frame clones, with some not included. Counted here are about 180,000 clones, over 80% occurring once; the ten biggest clones make up 1.5% to 2%. The receptor was isolated from an adult in good health. The source was peripheral blood, collected on day 0 of AZD1222 vaccination.

CDR3 bases: TGTGCCAGCTCACCCTCGGGTGGCTACGAGCAGTACTTC. It specifies CASSPSGGYEQYF. The chain couples TRBV18 to TRBJ2-7, with D uncertain. CDR1 is KGHSH, CDR2 LQKENI, per germline. V lost 3 bases and J 3 bases, leaving 9 bases between the germline ends. This CDR3 comprises 13 residues.